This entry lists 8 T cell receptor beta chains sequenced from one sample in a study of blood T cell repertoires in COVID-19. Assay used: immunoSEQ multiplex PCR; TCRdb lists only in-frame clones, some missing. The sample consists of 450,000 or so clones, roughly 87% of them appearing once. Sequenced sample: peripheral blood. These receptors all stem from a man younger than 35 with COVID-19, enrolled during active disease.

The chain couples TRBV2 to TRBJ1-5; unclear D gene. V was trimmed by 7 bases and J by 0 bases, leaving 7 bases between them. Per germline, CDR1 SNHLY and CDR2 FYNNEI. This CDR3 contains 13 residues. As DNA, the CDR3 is TGTGCCAGCAAGGACTATAGCAATCAGCCCCAGCATTTT. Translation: CASKDYSNQPQHF.

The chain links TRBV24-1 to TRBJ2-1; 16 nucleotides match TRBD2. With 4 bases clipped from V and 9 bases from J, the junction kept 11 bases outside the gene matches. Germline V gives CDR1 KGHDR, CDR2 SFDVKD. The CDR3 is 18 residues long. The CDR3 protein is CATSDPTTGTSGRGEQFF. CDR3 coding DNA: TGTGCCACCAGTGACCCCACTACCGGGACTAGCGGGAGGGGTGAGCAGTTCTTC.

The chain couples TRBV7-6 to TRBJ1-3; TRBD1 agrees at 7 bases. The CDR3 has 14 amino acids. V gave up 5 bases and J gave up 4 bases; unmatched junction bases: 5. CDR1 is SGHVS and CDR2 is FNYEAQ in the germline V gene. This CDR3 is CASSPRDRGNTIYF. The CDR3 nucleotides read TGTGCCAGCAGCCCCCGGGACAGAGGAAACACCATATATTTT.

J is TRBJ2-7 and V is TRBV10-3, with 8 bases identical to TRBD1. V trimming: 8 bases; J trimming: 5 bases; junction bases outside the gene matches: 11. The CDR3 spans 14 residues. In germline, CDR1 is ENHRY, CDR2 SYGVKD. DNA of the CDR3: TGTGCCATCGGGCCCGCGACAGGGGTCGACGAGCAGTACTTC. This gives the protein CAIGPATGVDEQYF.

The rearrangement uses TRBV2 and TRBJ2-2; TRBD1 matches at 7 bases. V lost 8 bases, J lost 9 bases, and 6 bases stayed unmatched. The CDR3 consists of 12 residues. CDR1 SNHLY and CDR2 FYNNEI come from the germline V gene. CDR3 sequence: CASAIGGRELFF. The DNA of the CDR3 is TGTGCCAGCGCGATAGGGGGCCGGGAGCTGTTTTTT.

The CDR3 DNA follows: TGTGCCACCAAATTATATCCCGGGGGGCGGCTCAGGTGCACTGAAGCTTTCTTT. This sequence encodes CATKLYPGGRLRCTEAFF. J is TRBJ1-1 and V is TRBV24-1, with D perhaps matching TRBD1 (6 bases). Trimming removed 8 bases from V and 4 bases from J, with 28 bases in between. Germline V gene data show CDR1 as KGHDR and CDR2 as SFDVKD. The CDR3 extends over 18 amino acids.

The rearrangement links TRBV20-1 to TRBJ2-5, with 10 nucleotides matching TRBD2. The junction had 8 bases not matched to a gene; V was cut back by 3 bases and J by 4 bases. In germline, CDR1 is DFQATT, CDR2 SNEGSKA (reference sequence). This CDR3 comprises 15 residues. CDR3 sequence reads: CSASSAGGPLETQYF. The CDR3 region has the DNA TGCAGTGCTAGTTCAGCGGGGGGGCCTTTAGAGACCCAGTACTTC.

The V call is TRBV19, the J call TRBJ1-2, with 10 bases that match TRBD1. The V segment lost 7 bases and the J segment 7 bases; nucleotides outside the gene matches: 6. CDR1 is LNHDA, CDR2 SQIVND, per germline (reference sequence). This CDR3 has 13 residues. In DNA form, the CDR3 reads TGTGCCAGTAACGACAGGGGGCCGAGTGGCTACACCTTC. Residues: CASNDRGPSGYTF.